This entry is about one TCR beta chain. Germline is not matched at one junction end, which may reflect a read error. This specimen belongs to a study of tumor-infiltrating lymphocytes in primary liver carcinoma. A constant-region primer primed TCR beta cDNA synthesis from around 500 ng of total RNA. Library construction for TCR beta comprised three nested multiplex PCR rounds performed with slightly modified ARM-PCR. With TRBV1-TRBV30 forward primers and a C-beta reverse primer, the first two PCR rounds were run for roughly 10 cycles each. Using its own MiXCR run on the multiplex PCR reads, TCRdb lists one record per CDR3 protein. The repertoire holds some 200,000 distinct CDR3 sequences, with approximately 64% as singletons. CDR1 is MNHEY, CDR2 SVGAGI, per germline. This CDR3 spans 16 amino acids. Unsorted whole blood served as the source of blood RNA, and germline DNA was extracted as well.

This TCR was recovered from a woman aged 60-70 years with primary liver carcinoma and hepatitis B virus infection. The sample comprised peripheral blood. The chain uses TRBV6-5 and TRBJ2-7, with D perhaps matching TRBD1 (6 bases). The CDR3 reads CASIYSTETGSYDQYF. CDR3 in DNA: TGTGCCAGCATATACTCGACGGAGACAGGCTCCTACGACCAGTACTTC.